The entry below gives a single T cell receptor beta chain sequence along with its context. Its recognized antigen is unknown. No quality values exist for individual bases; no much larger clone is one base distant. The source of the sample is a study of TIL therapy for anti-PD-1-resistant metastatic lung cancer (dated by TCRdb to the early 2020s). In terms of the full investigation: Tumors were collected before any PD-1/PD-L1 blockade, after which patients were given nivolumab, and patients who progressed were given lymphodepletion, an infusion of expanded TIL and IL-2. Across the cohort, whole-exome sequencing showed a median non-synonymous tumor mutation burden of approximately 1.5 mutations per megabase. Enrolled patients had a median age of roughly 50 years (range about 38-75) and a median tumor PD-L1 proportion score of around 6%. Clonotypes were tracked across tumor, expanded TIL product and serial blood samples by T cell receptor beta sequencing of tumor and peripheral blood. Most of the cohort had lung adenocarcinoma, four tumors were EGFR-mutant and two were ALK-rearranged, and half of the patients were current or former smokers.

The immunoSEQ v3 hsTCRB kit was used to amplify TCR beta CDR3 regions from genomic DNA through bias-controlled multiplex PCR. An Illumina NextSeq 500 was used to sequence the TCR libraries, reaching some 2 million read pairs at survey level or about 4.5-6.5 million at deep level. The original methods were these. V, D and J genes were assigned, non-productive sequences were removed, and clonality was reported by immunoSEQ Analyzer software. To compare repertoires between infused TIL and blood, productive Simpson clonality was used along with the Morisita overlap index of productive TRB rearrangements. Absolute clonotype counts in blood were estimated by multiplying the lymphocyte count by the CD3+ fraction and by the productive frequency of the clone. TCRdb provides this immuneACCESS table in a form limited to in-frame rearrangements. Some clones are lacking; in checked studies, under half of them reflect an unresolved V gene, and why the rest are absent is not known. V and J calls and clone size are those listed in that table; D and trimming were worked out from the DNA. The sample table records about 57,000 clones; 70% to 85% of these occur just once. The ten largest clones represent about 4.8% of the sample.

Sample time point, as interpreted from the label and publication: pre-treatment sample, taken before nivolumab and TIL therapy. Adults with stage 4 NSCLC were enrolled in a dual-center phase I trial from October 2017 to early 2020. Samples came from a single-arm, open-label phase I trial of tumor-infiltrating lymphocyte therapy with nivolumab in advanced non-small cell lung cancer. Mononuclear cells from blood collected in EDTA tubes were isolated on a Ficoll gradient and snap-frozen as pellets, and DNA was then extracted using a Qiagen mini-prep kit. Here is what the overall study found, with its caveats: The study protocol defined all tumor marker inferences as exploratory. The cohort was highly selected, with more treatment-naive, never-smoker and oncogene-addicted patients than typical, limiting generalizability. Infused TIL clonotypes partially replaced the baseline peripheral repertoire then decayed over months, with no apparent association between persistence and response.

The sequenced sample was blood, obtained at baseline. The receptor comes from a woman aged 30-79 years with non-small cell lung cancer.

CDR3 region: CAWADTHSNQPQHF. The bases are TGTGCCTGGGCGGACACCCATAGCAATCAGCCCCAGCATTTT. The chain employs TRBV30 and TRBJ1-5, with a weak D call of TRBD1 (5 bases match). CDR1 is given as GTSNPN and CDR2 as SVGIG, both from the germline V gene (reference sequence). V drops 5 bases and J drops 0 bases, leaving 11 bases in between. From cysteine to phenylalanine, the CDR3 is 14 amino acids long. Kept here is only the CDR3 DNA, which spans 42 bases and is read in frame from base 1.